Listed below are T cell receptor beta chains from one sample, sequenced in a study of shared clonotypes between healthy human individuals. Assay: immunoSEQ multiplex PCR; the TCRdb copy retains only in-frame clones and omits some. This table has around 2.3 million clones, around 95% appearing once. Sequencing input: naive CD4+ T cells sorted from blood. The receptors were sampled from a man between 18 and 29 years old in good health. Both conserved end residues are part of each CDR3.

j_gene: TRBJ2-1
v_gene: TRBV18
CDR3aa: CASSPPSDLQKQFF

j_gene: TRBJ2-1
v_gene: TRBV9
CDR3aa: CASSVAPWGSYNEQFF

j_gene: TRBJ2-4
v_gene: TRBV19
CDR3aa: CASSSGQGIKNIQYF

j_gene: TRBJ1-2
v_gene: TRBV28
CDR3aa: CASSSGQVDNYGYTF

j_gene: TRBJ2-1
v_gene: TRBV5-1
CDR3aa: CASSIGAPQSNEQFF

j_gene: TRBJ1-2
v_gene: TRBV6-1
CDR3aa: CASSGLVKGSSGYTF

j_gene: TRBJ1-3
v_gene: TRBV19
CDR3aa: CASTLQRGGSYSGNTIYF

j_gene: TRBJ1-3
v_gene: TRBV5-1
CDR3aa: CASSLDGDYSGNTIYF

j_gene: TRBJ2-5
v_gene: TRBV6-6
CDR3aa: CATGANQETQYF

j_gene: TRBJ2-1
v_gene: TRBV5-4
CDR3aa: CASSRGDRVSNEQFF

j_gene: TRBJ1-5
v_gene: TRBV6-6
CDR3aa: CASSYSNAPSNQPQHF

j_gene: TRBJ1-5
v_gene: TRBV28
CDR3aa: CATKKTDGQPQHF

j_gene: TRBJ1-1
v_gene: TRBV4-1
CDR3aa: CASSPMGGLNTEAFF

j_gene: TRBJ2-6
v_gene: TRBV4-3
CDR3aa: CASSLDRGSAGANVLTF

j_gene: TRBJ2-1
v_gene: TRBV6-4
CDR3aa: CASSDSEGKYNEQFF

j_gene: TRBJ2-7
v_gene: TRBV6-1
CDR3aa: CASSERSFGNEQYF

j_gene: TRBJ2-3
v_gene: TRBV4-1
CDR3aa: CASSQRTSGTDTQYF

j_gene: TRBJ1-4
v_gene: TRBV4-3
CDR3aa: CASSQVATENEKLFF

j_gene: TRBJ1-2
v_gene: TRBV7-9
CDR3aa: CASSSKGDNYGYTF

j_gene: TRBJ2-7
v_gene: TRBV11-1
CDR3aa: CASSLRGGSYEQYF

j_gene: TRBJ2-1
v_gene: TRBV27
CDR3aa: CASSFSGTPLAYNEQFF

j_gene: TRBJ1-6
v_gene: TRBV5-6
CDR3aa: CASSLTTVNSPLHF

j_gene: TRBJ2-1
v_gene: TRBV19
CDR3aa: CASSMWGQPISQQFF

j_gene: TRBJ2-2
v_gene: TRBV5-1
CDR3aa: CASSPRQGNTGELFF

j_gene: TRBJ2-7
v_gene: TRBV6-1
CDR3aa: CASSTYRVGSYEQYF

j_gene: TRBJ1-5
v_gene: TRBV2
CDR3aa: CASSEGWQGQPQHF

j_gene: TRBJ2-5
v_gene: TRBV5-4
CDR3aa: CATRLGETQYF

j_gene: TRBJ1-2
v_gene: TRBV18
CDR3aa: CASSPLEGEGYTF

j_gene: TRBJ2-1
v_gene: TRBV5-1
CDR3aa: CASSLVGSETYNEQFF

j_gene: TRBJ2-1
v_gene: TRBV7-2
CDR3aa: CASSLGPSGGSYNEQFF

j_gene: TRBJ2-3
v_gene: TRBV2
CDR3aa: CASSRRDYTDTQYF

j_gene: TRBJ1-1
v_gene: TRBV30
CDR3aa: CAWRLGLNTEAFF

j_gene: TRBJ1-2
v_gene: TRBV5-1
CDR3aa: CASSDPRGDYGYTF

j_gene: TRBJ2-7
v_gene: TRBV6-6
CDR3aa: CASSSAAALYF

j_gene: TRBJ1-2
v_gene: TRBV2
CDR3aa: CASSDSVVGYTF

j_gene: TRBJ2-5
v_gene: TRBV19
CDR3aa: CASSMEETQYF

j_gene: TRBJ2-7
v_gene: TRBV30
CDR3aa: CAWSVNSYEQYF

j_gene: TRBJ2-7
v_gene: TRBV2
CDR3aa: CASSQSNGYEQYF

j_gene: TRBJ2-3
v_gene: TRBV6-5
CDR3aa: CASSYGPSTDTQYF